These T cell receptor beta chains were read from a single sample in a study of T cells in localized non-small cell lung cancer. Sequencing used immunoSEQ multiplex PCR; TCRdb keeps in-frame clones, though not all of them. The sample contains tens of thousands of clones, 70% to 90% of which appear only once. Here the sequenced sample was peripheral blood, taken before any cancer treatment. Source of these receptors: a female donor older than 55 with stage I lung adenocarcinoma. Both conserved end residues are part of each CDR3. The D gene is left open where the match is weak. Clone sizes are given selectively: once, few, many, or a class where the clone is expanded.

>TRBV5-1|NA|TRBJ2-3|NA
CASSSGGSNTDTQYF
TGCGCCAGCAGCTCGGGTGGCAGCAACACAGATACGCAGTATTTT
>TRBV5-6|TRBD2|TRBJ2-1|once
CASSRLAQFDNEQFF
TGTGCCAGCAGCCGACTAGCGCAATTTGACAATGAGCAGTTCTTC
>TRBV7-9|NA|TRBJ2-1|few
CASSLVASYNEQFF
TGTGCCAGCAGCTTAGTAGCGAGCTACAATGAGCAGTTCTTC
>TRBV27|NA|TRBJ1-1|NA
CASRVRDGNTEAFF
TGTGCCAGCAGGGTACGGGACGGGAACACTGAAGCTTTCTTT
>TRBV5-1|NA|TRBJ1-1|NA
CASSLEVETEAFF
TGCGCCAGCAGCTTGGAGGTGGAGACTGAAGCTTTCTTT
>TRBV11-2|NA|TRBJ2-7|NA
CASSPQGGNEQYF
TGTGCCAGCAGCCCGCAGGGGGGGAACGAGCAGTACTTC
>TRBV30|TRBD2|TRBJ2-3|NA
CAWSVAGGVDTQYF
TGTGCCTGGAGTGTAGCGGGGGGGGTAGATACGCAGTATTTT
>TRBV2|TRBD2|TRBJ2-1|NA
CASSLASGRAPFF
TGTGCCAGCAGTCTCGCGAGCGGGAGGGCCCCGTTCTTC
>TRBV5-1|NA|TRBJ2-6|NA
CASRWNFGANVLTF
TGCGCCAGCAGGTGGAATTTTGGGGCCAACGTCCTGACTTTC
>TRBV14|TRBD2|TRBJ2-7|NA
CASSQAGTTDLVSYEQYF
TGTGCCAGCAGCCAAGCCGGGACTACCGACCTTGTCTCCTACGAGCAGTACTTC
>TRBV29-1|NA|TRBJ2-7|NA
CSASGLSYEQYF
TGCAGCGCTTCGGGACTTTCCTACGAGCAGTACTTC
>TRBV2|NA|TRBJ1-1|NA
CASSDAGGGAGTEAFF
TGTGCCAGCAGTGACGCCGGAGGGGGGGCAGGAACTGAAGCTTTCTTT
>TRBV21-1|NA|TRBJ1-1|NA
CASSNEQGANTEAFF
TGTGCCAGCAGCAATGAACAGGGGGCGAACACTGAAGCTTTCTTT
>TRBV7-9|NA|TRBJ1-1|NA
CASSSTVQVSEAFF
TGTGCCAGCAGCTCCACCGTACAGGTGTCTGAAGCTTTCTTT
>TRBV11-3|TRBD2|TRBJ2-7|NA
CASSPASGGREQYF
TGTGCCAGCAGCCCAGCTAGCGGGGGCAGGGAGCAGTACTTC
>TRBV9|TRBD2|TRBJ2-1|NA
CASSVRLAGGNEQFF
TGTGCCAGCAGCGTCCGACTAGCGGGGGGTAATGAGCAGTTCTTC
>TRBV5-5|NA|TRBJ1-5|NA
CASSLSGGHQPQHF
TGTGCCAGCAGCTTGTCGGGCGGGCATCAGCCCCAGCATTTT
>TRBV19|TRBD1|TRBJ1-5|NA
CATGTAVSNQPQHF
TGTGCCACAGGGACAGCAGTAAGCAATCAGCCCCAGCATTTT
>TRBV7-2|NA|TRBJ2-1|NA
CASSWSFASYNEQFF
TGTGCCAGCAGCTGGAGCTTTGCCTCCTACAATGAGCAGTTCTTC
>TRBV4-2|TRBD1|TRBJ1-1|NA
CASSQWGTGGMNTEAFF
TGTGCCAGCAGCCAATGGGGGACAGGGGGCATGAACACTGAAGCTTTCTTT
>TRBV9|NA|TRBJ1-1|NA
CASSVYGGGYTEAFF
TGTGCCAGCAGCGTATATGGGGGAGGGTACACTGAAGCTTTCTTT
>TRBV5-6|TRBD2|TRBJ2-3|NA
CASSLGALAGVLADTQYF
TGTGCCAGCAGCTTGGGGGCCCTAGCGGGAGTGTTGGCAGATACGCAGTATTTT
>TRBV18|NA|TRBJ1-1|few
CASSRTGSGAEAFF
TGTGCCAGCTCACGAACAGGGTCCGGCGCTGAAGCTTTCTTT
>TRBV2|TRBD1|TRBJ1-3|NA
CASSARQGAGNTIYF
TGTGCCAGCAGTGCTAGACAGGGGGCTGGAAACACCATATATTTT
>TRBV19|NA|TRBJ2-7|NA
CASSIAGYEYEQYF
TGTGCCAGTAGTATAGCAGGGTATGAATACGAGCAGTACTTC
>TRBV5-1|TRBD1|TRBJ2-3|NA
CASSLGGQGKDTQYF
TGCGCCAGCAGCTTAGGGGGACAGGGTAAAGATACGCAGTATTTT
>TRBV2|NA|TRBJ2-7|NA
CASRTDRIGEQYF
TGTGCCAGCAGGACGGACAGAATTGGCGAGCAGTACTTC
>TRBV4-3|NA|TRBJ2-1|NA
CASSQLGRLIPEQFF
TGCGCCAGCAGCCAACTGGGACGGCTTATACCCGAGCAGTTCTTC
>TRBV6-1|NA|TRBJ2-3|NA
CASSDLGGPSDTQYF
TGTGCCAGCAGTGACCTCGGGGGACCCTCAGATACGCAGTATTTT
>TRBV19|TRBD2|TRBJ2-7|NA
CASSQLAGAYEQYF
TGTGCCAGTAGTCAACTAGCGGGTGCTTACGAGCAGTACTTC
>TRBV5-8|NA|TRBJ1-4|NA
CASSKGRLREKLFF
TGTGCCAGCAGCAAGGGAAGATTACGCGAAAAACTGTTTTTT
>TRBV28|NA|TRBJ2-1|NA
CAVTDTSTYNEQFF
TGTGCCGTCACGGACACTAGCACCTACAATGAGCAGTTCTTC
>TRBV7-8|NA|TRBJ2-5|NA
CASSIRLRTVQETQYF
TGTGCCAGCAGCATACGTCTGAGGACAGTTCAAGAGACCCAGTACTTC